The 14 T cell receptor beta chains below come from one sample, sequenced in a study of Graves' ophthalmopathy and Graves' hyperthyroidism. RNA transcripts yielded amplified TCR beta CDR3 regions. First-round RT-PCR with HTBI primers preceded a second-round multiplex PCR. TCRdb re-called the multiplex PCR reads with MiXCR, one entry per CDR3 protein. The table records a few hundred thousand distinct CDR3 sequences, 15% of them present only once. Sequencing used peripheral blood. The receptor source for this set is a woman between 18 and 29 years old with stable Graves' hyperthyroidism.

With respect to this clonotype: Since no conserved phenylalanine or tryptophan closes the CDR3, a read error is the likely cause. The chain employs TRBV6-5 and TRBJ1-3, with D unclear. The germline V gene has CDR1 MNHEY and CDR2 SVGAGI. This CDR3 comprises 13 residues. V was trimmed by 0 bases and J by 4 bases, leaving 4 bases between them. CDR3 nucleotides: TGTGCCAGCAGTTACTCCTCGGGAAACACCATATATTTG. As protein: CASSYSSGNTIYL.

Ten or more counts support this clonotype. The V call is TRBV12-3 or TRBV12-4, the J call TRBJ1-1; possibly TRBD1 for D (6 bases). The germline V and J ends were trimmed by 3 bases and 6 bases, with 11 bases remaining between them. This CDR3 is built from 13 residues. CDR3 sequence reads: CASSLEQGSEAFF. The CDR3 DNA sequence: TGTGCCAGCAGTTTGGAACAGGGATCTGAAGCTTTCTTT.

The genes are TRBV7-6 and TRBJ2-7, with TRBD1 identical over 11 bases. J lost 5 bases, V lost 5 bases, and 5 bases had no gene match. The CDR3 is made up of 14 amino acids. CDR1 and CDR2 from the germline V gene are SGHVS and FNYEAQ. CDR3 nucleotide sequence: TGTGCCAGCAGCAGGACAGGGGGCCGGAACGAGCAGTACTTC. Amino acid sequence: CASSRTGGRNEQYF.

This clonotype was counted at least ten times. The chain couples TRBV20-1 to TRBJ1-6; weak D call: TRBD1 (5 bases). This CDR3 has 15 amino acids. V was trimmed by 6 bases and J by 2 bases, leaving 14 bases between them. Germline CDR1 is DFQATT and CDR2 is SNEGSKA (reference sequence). The CDR3 region has the DNA TGCAGTGCCTTACGGGCAGGGACCTATAATTCACCCCTCCACTTT. Protein product: CSALRAGTYNSPLHF.

V usage is TRBV15 and J usage is TRBJ1-6; tentatively, D is TRBD1 (5 bases). CDR1 and CDR2 (germline): LNHNV, YYDKDF (reference sequence). Trimming removed 8 bases from V and 0 bases from J, with 11 bases in between. This CDR3 has 15 residues. CDR3 in DNA: TGTGCCACCCTAGAGGGGAGCTCCTATAATTCACCCCTCCACTTT. Translating gives CATLEGSSYNSPLHF.

This clonotype has a count of ten or more. The chain combines TRBV15 with TRBJ1-2; possibly TRBD1 for D (5 bases). Germline V CDR1 and CDR2: LNHNV, YYDKDF (reference sequence). The ends were cut back, 1 base at V and 3 bases at J, with 18 bases in the middle. CDR3 length: 17 amino acids. The CDR3 sequence is CATSRVFGGYRDYGYTF. CDR3 DNA: TGTGCCACCAGCAGAGTTTTCGGGGGATATCGGGACTATGGCTACACCTTC.

This clonotype was seen at least ten times. This chain links TRBV9 with TRBJ1-2, with 12 positions matching TRBD1. Germline CDR1 and CDR2: SGDLS and YYNGEE. V lost 3 bases to trimming and J lost 6 bases; unmatched junction nucleotides: 6. This CDR3 region has 15 residues. This chain's CDR3 is CASSAPGQGANGYTF. CDR3 in DNA: TGTGCCAGCAGCGCACCGGGACAGGGGGCGAATGGCTACACCTTC.

This clonotype has a single count. This chain joins TRBV12-3 or TRBV12-4 and TRBJ1-2, with TRBD1 as a possible D gene (6 bases). V was trimmed by 4 bases and J by 0 bases, leaving 15 bases between them. The CDR3 length is 16 residues. The CDR3 here is CASSSYPGQPNYGYTF. The CDR3 nucleotides are TGTGCCAGCAGTTCCTATCCGGGACAACCTAACTATGGCTACACCTTC.

CDR3 amino acids: CASSFDIDTEAFF. In DNA, the CDR3 is TGCGCCAGCAGCTTCGATATTGACACTGAAGCTTTCTTT. The V gene is TRBV5-1, the J gene TRBJ1-1; D is ambiguous. CDR3 size: 13 residues. The germline V gene encodes CDR1 SGHRS and CDR2 YFSETQ. The ends were cut back, 2 bases at V and 3 bases at J, with 8 bases in the middle.

The V and J genes are TRBV5-1 and TRBJ1-1; 8 nucleotides align to TRBD1. CDR1 is SGHRS, CDR2 YFSETQ, per germline. CDR3 length: 15 residues. After removal of 2 bases from V and 5 bases from J, the junction contained 8 bases not matched to a gene. CDR3 residues: CASSFLDRGGTEAFF. The CDR3 DNA sequence: TGCGCCAGCAGCTTCTTAGACAGGGGAGGGACTGAAGCTTTCTTT.

This clonotype showed up many times. The chain links TRBV28 to TRBJ1-5, with D unclear. The CDR3 is made up of 14 amino acids. Germline assignment: CDR1 MDHEN and CDR2 SYDVKM. The ends were cut back, 3 bases at V and 7 bases at J, with 13 bases in the middle. In nucleotides, the CDR3 is TGTGCCAGCAGTTTTTGGGTGGCTGGCCAGCCCCAGCATTTT. This gives the protein CASSFWVAGQPQHF.

This clonotype was observed many times. This rearrangement joins TRBV12-3 or TRBV12-4 to TRBJ1-2; possible D gene TRBD1, 6 bases. Trimming took off 5 bases at V and 7 bases at J, with 14 bases between the two ends. This CDR3 has 13 amino acids. The DNA for the CDR3 is TGTGCCAGCAGTAGGGGGACCCTTTTTGGCTACACCTTC. As protein: CASSRGTLFGYTF.

The rearrangement links TRBV5-1 to TRBJ2-5; TRBD2 matches at 13 bases. This CDR3 has 16 amino acids. Germline V lookup: CDR1 SGHRS, CDR2 YFSETQ. V lost 4 bases and J lost 5; bases outside the gene matches: 8. The CDR3 DNA reads TGCGCCAGCAGCCACCCCACGGGACTAGCGGGGGAGACCCAGTACTTC. Protein sequence: CASSHPTGLAGETQYF.

This clonotype was observed many times. This chain uses TRBV18 with TRBJ2-7; TRBD1 is a possible D gene (5 bases). Germline-derived CDR1 and CDR2 are KGHSH and LQKENI. This CDR3 has 15 residues. Trimming pared 3 bases from V and 4 bases from J, leaving 16 bases between. DNA of the CDR3: TGTGCCAGCTCACCCGAGGAAGTAAGGGGATACGAGCAGTACTTC. The encoded protein is CASSPEEVRGYEQYF.